The source of this T cell receptor beta chain is a study of blood T cell repertoires in COVID-19. Germline V lookup: CDR1 MNHEY, CDR2 SVGAGI. The CDR3 spans 14 residues. Trimming at V came to 9 bases and at J to 9 bases, leaving 10 bases not matched to a gene. Per the authors' pipeline: Researchers report that nucleated cell counts were estimated from reference gene primer amplification. Only in-frame clones appear in the TCRdb table, and some are missing; sequencing was by immunoSEQ multiplex PCR. D and trimming were read from the DNA, whereas the V and J calls and clone size are those reported in that table. The sample shows about 480,000 clones, nearly 90% of them seen only once. Seattle patients were enrolled during active infection and followed longitudinally.

Sequencing input: peripheral blood. The chain employs TRBV6-5 and TRBJ2-1, with 11 bases fitting TRBD1. This clonotype originated in a man between 18 and 29 years old with COVID-19, enrolled during active disease. CDR3 coding DNA: TGTGCCAGTATTCCGGGACAGGGGGTCGGTGAGCAGTTCTTC. Its protein product is CASIPGQGVGEQFF.